This is a list of T cell receptor beta chains from one sample in a study of blood T cell repertoires in COVID-19. Assay: immunoSEQ multiplex PCR; the TCRdb copy retains only in-frame clones and omits some. The sample shows 150,000 to 200,000 clones, 90% of them seen only once. Sequencing was performed on peripheral blood. The source of these receptors is a man between 60 and 70 years old with active or convalescent COVID-19. Both conserved end residues are part of each CDR3. The D gene is left open where the match is weak. Only some rows state a clone size, as once, few, many or a class for expanded clones.

CDR3aa,CDR3nt,j_gene,d_gene,abundance,v_gene
CASSVEGVEYNEQFF,TGTGCCAGCAGCGTAGAGGGGGTGGAATACAATGAGCAGTTCTTC,TRBJ2-1,.,.,TRBV9
CAWSLGAGNTIYF,TGTGCCTGGAGCTTGGGGGCAGGAAACACCATATATTTT,TRBJ1-3,.,.,TRBV30
CASSLLSREQYF,TGTGCCAGCAGCCTCCTATCCCGCGAGCAGTACTTC,TRBJ2-7,.,.,TRBV3-1/TRBV3-2
CASSLGDSAWGYTF,TGTGCCAGCAGCTTGGGTGACAGCGCTTGGGGCTACACCTTC,TRBJ1-2,.,few,TRBV5-4
CASSQPPITEAFF,TGTGCCAGCAGCCAACCCCCAATTACTGAAGCTTTCTTT,TRBJ1-1,.,.,TRBV3-1/TRBV3-2
CASSPGLAGTDTQYF,TGTGCCAGTAGTCCTGGACTAGCGGGGACAGATACGCAGTATTTT,TRBJ2-3,TRBD2,once,TRBV19
CASSYSVRSSYEQYF,TGTGCCAGCAGTTACTCGGTACGGTCCTCCTACGAGCAGTACTTC,TRBJ2-7,.,.,TRBV6-5
CASTKGVRDNHGYTF,TGTGCCAGCACCAAAGGGGTCCGGGACAACCATGGCTACACCTTC,TRBJ1-2,.,.,TRBV2
CAITPLGGANTGELFF,TGTGCCATCACCCCCTTAGGGGGGGCGAACACCGGGGAGCTGTTTTTT,TRBJ2-2,.,.,TRBV10-3
CASSLTVVQNTEAFF,TGCGCCAGCAGCCTGACAGTTGTTCAGAACACTGAAGCTTTCTTT,TRBJ1-1,.,.,TRBV5-1
CAWRRYRGEEQYF,TGTGCCTGGAGGCGATACAGGGGAGAGGAGCAGTACTTC,TRBJ2-7,TRBD1,.,TRBV30
CASSLGQNNEKLFF,TGTGCCAGCAGCTTAGGTCAGAATAATGAAAAACTGTTTTTT,TRBJ1-4,.,.,TRBV7-9
CASSLPVRGRLLHSPLHF,TGTGCCAGCAGCTTACCGGTCCGGGGTAGGCTTCTCCACTCACCCCTCCACTTT,TRBJ1-6,.,.,TRBV11-2
CATSNDRGFGNTIYF,TGTGCCACCAGCAACGACAGGGGTTTTGGAAACACCATATATTTT,TRBJ1-3,TRBD1,.,TRBV15
CASSPFSAAETQYF,TGTGCCAGCTCACCTTTCTCCGCTGCGGAGACCCAGTACTTC,TRBJ2-5,.,.,TRBV18
CASSGDRGEQYF,TGCGCCAGCAGTGGGGACAGAGGTGAGCAGTACTTC,TRBJ2-7,TRBD1,.,TRBV10-1
CASSQGDRGWITEAFF,TGTGCCAGCAGCCAAGGCGACAGGGGGTGGATCACTGAAGCTTTCTTT,TRBJ1-1,TRBD1,.,TRBV14
CASSQDSAGLYGYTF,TGTGCCAGCAGCCAAGACAGTGCGGGGCTATATGGCTACACCTTC,TRBJ1-2,.,once,TRBV3-1/TRBV3-2
CASSEDRGSTGELFF,TGTGCCAGCAGCGAGGACAGGGGTAGCACCGGGGAGCTGTTTTTT,TRBJ2-2,TRBD1,.,TRBV2
CASSLAGLATNEQYF,TGTGCCAGCAGCTTAGCGGGACTAGCAACTAACGAGCAGTACTTC,TRBJ2-7,TRBD2,.,TRBV7-2
CASSIDAGNYGYTF,TGTGCCAGTAGTATAGATGCCGGGAACTATGGCTACACCTTC,TRBJ1-2,.,.,TRBV19
CAISGGRGIYEQYF,TGTGCCATCAGTGGCGGGAGGGGGATCTACGAGCAGTACTTC,TRBJ2-7,TRBD2,.,TRBV10-3
CASSISGTRNEKLFF,TGTGCCAGCAGTATTAGCGGGACACGAAATGAAAAACTGTTTTTT,TRBJ1-4,.,.,TRBV7-9
CAIGPAPEAFF,TGTGCCATCGGCCCTGCACCTGAAGCTTTCTTT,TRBJ1-1,.,.,TRBV10-3
CASSLSGQPQHF,TGTGCCAGCAGCCTATCCGGTCAGCCCCAGCATTTT,TRBJ1-5,.,once,TRBV2
CASSLPGTGSCEQYF,TGTGCCAGCAGCCTCCCCGGGACAGGGAGTTGCGAGCAGTACTTC,TRBJ2-7,TRBD1,.,TRBV5-7
CASIRTGKVYEQYF,TGTGCCAGCATCAGGACAGGGAAGGTTTACGAGCAGTACTTC,TRBJ2-7,TRBD1,.,TRBV6-5
CASSETVTDTQYF,TGTGCCAGCTCTGAAACGGTCACAGATACGCAGTATTTT,TRBJ2-3,.,.,TRBV3-1/TRBV3-2
CASRIEAGGDGYTF,TGTGCCAGCAGGATTGAAGCAGGGGGAGATGGCTACACCTTC,TRBJ1-2,TRBD1,.,TRBV6-4
CASSLAVAGGTNGELFF,TGTGCCAGCAGCTTAGCGGTGGCAGGGGGAACGAACGGGGAGCTGTTTTTT,TRBJ2-2,TRBD1,once,TRBV7-8
CASSGVLAGGTRDTQYF,TGTGCCAGCAGTGGGGTACTAGCGGGGGGGACTAGGGATACGCAGTATTTT,TRBJ2-3,TRBD2,.,TRBV2
CAISEPGDTEAFF,TGTGCCATCAGTGAACCAGGGGACACTGAAGCTTTCTTT,TRBJ1-1,.,.,TRBV10-3
CASNSGTGAQSTEAFF,TGCGCCAGCAACTCCGGGACAGGGGCCCAAAGCACTGAAGCTTTCTTT,TRBJ1-1,TRBD1,.,TRBV5-1
CATSRDGGKPNYGYTF,TGTGCCACCAGCAGAGATGGCGGAAAACCCAACTATGGCTACACCTTC,TRBJ1-2,.,.,TRBV15
CASSPGTGLYGYTF,TGTGCCAGCAGTCCCGGGACAGGGCTTTATGGCTACACCTTC,TRBJ1-2,TRBD1,.,TRBV6-5
CASSYSAGAYEQYF,TGTGCCAGCAGTTACTCGGCAGGGGCCTACGAGCAGTACTTC,TRBJ2-7,.,.,TRBV6-5
CASSLQGSPSTEAFF,TGCGCCAGCAGCTTACAGGGGTCTCCGAGCACTGAAGCTTTCTTT,TRBJ1-1,TRBD1,.,TRBV5-1
CASSWGTVGEQYF,TGTGCCAGCAGCTGGGGGACAGTCGGTGAGCAGTACTTC,TRBJ2-7,TRBD1,.,TRBV11-2
CASSPVTGGPHGYTF,TGTGCCAGCAGTCCCGTGACAGGGGGTCCTCATGGCTACACCTTC,TRBJ1-2,TRBD1,.,TRBV6-5
CAWSVHQNTEAFF,TGTGCCTGGAGTGTACATCAGAACACTGAAGCTTTCTTT,TRBJ1-1,.,.,TRBV30
CASSLGIRAGFGGYTF,TGTGCCAGCAGCTTAGGGATTAGGGCGGGTTTCGGTGGCTACACCTTC,TRBJ1-2,.,once,TRBV7-2
CASSGRAGGPTDTQYF,TGCGCCAGCAGTGGCCGTGCAGGGGGCCCCACAGATACGCAGTATTTT,TRBJ2-3,TRBD1,once,TRBV10-1
CASSPRVGSGNTIYF,TGTGCCAGCAGCCCCCGAGTTGGCTCTGGAAACACCATATATTTT,TRBJ1-3,.,.,TRBV3-1/TRBV3-2
CATSRASVQETQYF,TGTGCCACCAGCAGAGCGTCAGTACAAGAGACCCAGTACTTC,TRBJ2-5,.,.,TRBV15
CASRAGTGESPLHF,TGTGCCAGCAGGGCCGGGACAGGGGAATCACCCCTCCACTTT,TRBJ1-6,TRBD1,few,TRBV7-9
CASRELTSGRDTQYF,TGTGCCAGTAGAGAATTGACTAGCGGGAGGGATACGCAGTATTTT,TRBJ2-3,TRBD2,.,TRBV19
CASSTPDRDYGYTF,TGTGCCAGCAGCACCCCCGACAGGGACTATGGCTACACCTTC,TRBJ1-2,TRBD1,once,TRBV6-2/TRBV6-3
CVRSHWRREGANTEAFF,TGTGTCAGAAGCCACTGGAGGAGGGAGGGAGCTAACACTGAAGCTTTCTTT,TRBJ1-1,.,.,TRBV7-5
CASSSQGIGEKLFF,TGTGCCAGCAGTTCTCAGGGTATAGGTGAAAAACTGTTTTTT,TRBJ1-4,.,.,TRBV27
CATTGTSGNTGELFF,TGTGCCACCACCGGGACTAGCGGAAACACCGGGGAGCTGTTTTTT,TRBJ2-2,TRBD2,once,TRBV10-3
CASSSETGTNTEAFF,TGCGCCAGCAGCTCCGAGACAGGTACGAACACTGAAGCTTTCTTT,TRBJ1-1,.,.,TRBV5-1
CASSQNFRGGYGYTF,TGTGCCAGCAGCCAGAACTTCCGGGGTGGCTATGGCTACACCTTC,TRBJ1-2,.,.,TRBV3-1/TRBV3-2
CASSPRDTDTQYF,TGTGCCAGTAGTCCGAGGGATACAGATACGCAGTATTTT,TRBJ2-3,.,.,TRBV19
CASSTEGQGVLTAFF,TGCGCCAGCAGCACCGAAGGACAAGGCGTCTTGACAGCTTTCTTT,TRBJ1-1,.,once,TRBV5-1
CASSLRTVNQPQHF,TGTGCCAGCAGCTTGAGGACAGTCAATCAGCCCCAGCATTTT,TRBJ1-5,.,.,TRBV5-6
CATSSSSHTLNTGELFF,TGTGCCACCAGTTCAAGTAGCCACACCCTTAACACCGGGGAGCTGTTTTTT,TRBJ2-2,.,.,TRBV24-1
CASTKNTEAFF,TGTGCCAGCACAAAGAACACTGAAGCTTTCTTT,TRBJ1-1,.,.,TRBV6-5
CASSFTGNSPLHF,TGCGCCAGCAGTTTTACCGGTAATTCACCCCTCCACTTT,TRBJ1-6,.,.,TRBV5-1
CASSYSGTGDYF,TGTGCCAGCAGTTACTCTGGGACAGGAGATTATTTT,TRBJ1-5,TRBD1,few,TRBV6-6